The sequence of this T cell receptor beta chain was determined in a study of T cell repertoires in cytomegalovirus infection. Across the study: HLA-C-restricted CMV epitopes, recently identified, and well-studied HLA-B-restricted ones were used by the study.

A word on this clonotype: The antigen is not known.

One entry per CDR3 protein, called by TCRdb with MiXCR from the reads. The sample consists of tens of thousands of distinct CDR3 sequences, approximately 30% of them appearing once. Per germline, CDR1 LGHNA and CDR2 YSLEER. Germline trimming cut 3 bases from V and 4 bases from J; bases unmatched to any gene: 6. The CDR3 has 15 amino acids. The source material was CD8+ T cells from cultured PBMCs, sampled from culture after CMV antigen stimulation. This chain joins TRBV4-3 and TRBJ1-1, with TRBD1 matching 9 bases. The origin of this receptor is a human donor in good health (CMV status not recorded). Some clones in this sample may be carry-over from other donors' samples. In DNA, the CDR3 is TGCGCCAGCAGCCAGAACAGGGGGCAGAGCACTGAAGCTTTCTTT. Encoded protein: CASSQNRGQSTEAFF.